The clone carrying this T cell receptor beta chain has ten or more counts. What it binds is unknown. The data stem from a study of T-cell memory formation after mild COVID-19. Whole-study findings and limits: Second-wave clones reaching peak frequency on day 37 lacked confirmed SARS-CoV-2 specificity.

The CDR3 spans 13 residues. Germline CDR1 reads SNHLY; CDR2 reads FYNNEI. The ends lost 7 bases at V and 10 bases at J; junction bases unmatched: 9. MiXCR, applied by TCRdb to the 5' RACE reads, yields one record per CDR3 protein. This table holds roughly 99,000 distinct CDR3 sequences, roughly 14% found once. Specimen: PBMCs or a T cell subset sorted from them (not recorded which). The receptor comes from a man younger than 30 who had mild COVID-19 (a few samples of this study predate the infection). Cell type and time point are not known. The rearrangement links TRBV2 to TRBJ2-1, with 8 positions matching TRBD2. This CDR3 reads CASIGTSQEEQFF. CDR3 sequence (DNA): TGTGCCAGCATCGGGACTAGTCAGGAGGAGCAGTTCTTC.